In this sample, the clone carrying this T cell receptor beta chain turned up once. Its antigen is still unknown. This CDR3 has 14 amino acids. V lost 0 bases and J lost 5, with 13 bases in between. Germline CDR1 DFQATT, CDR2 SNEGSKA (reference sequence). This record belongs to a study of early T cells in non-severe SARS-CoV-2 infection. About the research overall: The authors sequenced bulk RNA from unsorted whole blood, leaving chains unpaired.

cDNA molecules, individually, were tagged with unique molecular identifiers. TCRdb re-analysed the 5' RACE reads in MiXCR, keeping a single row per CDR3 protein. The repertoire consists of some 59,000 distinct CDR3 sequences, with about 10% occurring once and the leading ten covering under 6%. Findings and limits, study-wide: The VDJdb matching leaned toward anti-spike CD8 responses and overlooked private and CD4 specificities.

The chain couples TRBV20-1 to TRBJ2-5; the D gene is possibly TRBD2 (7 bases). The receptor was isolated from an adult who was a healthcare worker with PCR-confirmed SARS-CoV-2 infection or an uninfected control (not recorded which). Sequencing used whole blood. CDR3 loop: CSARDARGGETQYF. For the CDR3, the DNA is TGCAGTGCTAGAGATGCGAGGGGGGGTGAGACCCAGTACTTC.